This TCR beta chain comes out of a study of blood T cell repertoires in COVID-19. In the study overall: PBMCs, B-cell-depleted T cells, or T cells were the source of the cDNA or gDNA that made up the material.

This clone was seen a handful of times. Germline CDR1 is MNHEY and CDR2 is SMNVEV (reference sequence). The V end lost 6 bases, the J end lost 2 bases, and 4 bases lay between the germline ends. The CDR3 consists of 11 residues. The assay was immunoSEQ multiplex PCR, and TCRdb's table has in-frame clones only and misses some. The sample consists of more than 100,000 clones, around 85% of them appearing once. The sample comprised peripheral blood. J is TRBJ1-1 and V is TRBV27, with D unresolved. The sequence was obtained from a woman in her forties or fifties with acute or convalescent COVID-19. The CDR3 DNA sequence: TGTGCCAGCAGGAGCAACACTGAAGCTTTCTTT. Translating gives CASRSNTEAFF.